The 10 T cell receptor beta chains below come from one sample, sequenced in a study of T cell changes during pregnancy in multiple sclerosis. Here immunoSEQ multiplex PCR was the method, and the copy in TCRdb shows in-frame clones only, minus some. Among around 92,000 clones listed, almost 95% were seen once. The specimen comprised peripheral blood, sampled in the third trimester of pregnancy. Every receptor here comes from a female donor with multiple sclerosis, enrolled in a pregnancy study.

The CDR3 loop is CASSSPGGGSEQFF. CDR3 in DNA: TGCGCCAGCAGCTCGCCCGGGGGGGGGAGCGAGCAGTTCTTC. The chain couples TRBV5-1 to TRBJ2-1, with 8 bases fitting TRBD2. V lost 3 bases to trimming and J lost 10 bases; unmatched junction nucleotides: 9. CDR3 length equals 14 residues. Germline V gene data show CDR1 as SGHRS and CDR2 as YFSETQ.

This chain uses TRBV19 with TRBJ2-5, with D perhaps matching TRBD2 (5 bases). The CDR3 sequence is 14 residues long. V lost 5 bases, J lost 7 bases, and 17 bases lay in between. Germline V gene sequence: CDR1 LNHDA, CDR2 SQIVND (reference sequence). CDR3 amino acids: CASSPRGGSGTQYF. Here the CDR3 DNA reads TGTGCCAGTAGTCCTCGCGGAGGTTCGGGGACCCAGTACTTC.

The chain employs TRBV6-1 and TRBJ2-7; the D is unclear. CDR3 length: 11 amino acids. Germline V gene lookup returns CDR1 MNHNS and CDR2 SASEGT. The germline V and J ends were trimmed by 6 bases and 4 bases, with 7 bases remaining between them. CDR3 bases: TGTGCCAGCAGCCTCGGTTACGAGCAGTACTTC. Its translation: CASSLGYEQYF.

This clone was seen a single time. CDR3 in amino acids: CSATGNSYNEQFF. DNA for the CDR3: TGCAGCGCTACAGGTAACTCCTACAATGAGCAGTTCTTC. V and J are TRBV29-1 and TRBJ2-1, with D perhaps TRBD1 (5 bases). This CDR3 is 13 amino acids long. Trimming cost V 7 bases and J 0 bases, with 10 bases left between them. CDR1 SQVTM and CDR2 ANQGSEA come from the germline V gene.

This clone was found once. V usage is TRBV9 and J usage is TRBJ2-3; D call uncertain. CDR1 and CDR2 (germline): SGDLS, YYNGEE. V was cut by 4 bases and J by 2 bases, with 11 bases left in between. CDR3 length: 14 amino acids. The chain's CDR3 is CASSPRLFTDTQYF. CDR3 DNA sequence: TGTGCCAGCAGCCCCCGGTTATTCACAGATACGCAGTATTTT.

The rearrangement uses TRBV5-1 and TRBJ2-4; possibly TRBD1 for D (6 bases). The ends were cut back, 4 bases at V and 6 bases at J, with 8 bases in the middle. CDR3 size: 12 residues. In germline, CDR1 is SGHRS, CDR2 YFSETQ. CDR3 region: CASSPDRNIQYF. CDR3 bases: TGCGCCAGCAGCCCGGACAGAAACATTCAGTACTTC.

The CDR3, as DNA: TGTGCCAGCAGTGAACCGGGGGGGCCTGAAGCTTTCTTT. Residues: CASSEPGGPEAFF. The chain employs TRBV25-1 and TRBJ1-1; a possible D gene is TRBD1 (6 bases). Germline values: CDR1 MGHDK, CDR2 SYGVNS. V shed 2 bases and J shed 6 bases, with 10 bases lying between them. This CDR3 region has 13 residues. The whole variable domain, filled in from reference TRBV25-1 and TRBJ1-1, reads EADIYQTPRYLVIGTGKKITLECSQTMGHDKMYWYQQDPGMELHLIHYSYGVNSTEKGDLSSESTVSRIRTEHFPLTLESARPSHTSQYLCASSEPGGPEAFFGQGTRLTVV.

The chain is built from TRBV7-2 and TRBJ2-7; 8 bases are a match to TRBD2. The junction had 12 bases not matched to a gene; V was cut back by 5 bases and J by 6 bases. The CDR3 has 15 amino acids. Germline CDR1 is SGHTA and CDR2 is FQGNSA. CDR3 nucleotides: TGTGCCAGCAGCCTACATCAGCGGGAGCGGGGCGAGCAGTACTTC. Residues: CASSLHQRERGEQYF.

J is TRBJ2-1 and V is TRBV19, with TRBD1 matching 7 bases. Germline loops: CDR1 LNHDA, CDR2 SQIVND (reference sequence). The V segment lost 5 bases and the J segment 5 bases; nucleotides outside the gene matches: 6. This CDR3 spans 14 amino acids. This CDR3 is CASSFGQANNEQFF. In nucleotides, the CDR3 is TGTGCCAGTAGTTTCGGACAGGCAAACAATGAGCAGTTCTTC.

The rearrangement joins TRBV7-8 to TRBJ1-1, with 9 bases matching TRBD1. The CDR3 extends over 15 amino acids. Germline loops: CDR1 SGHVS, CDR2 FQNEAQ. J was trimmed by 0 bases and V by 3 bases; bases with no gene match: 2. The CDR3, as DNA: TGTGCCAGCAGCTTTGACAGGGGGATGAACACTGAAGCTTTCTTT. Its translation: CASSFDRGMNTEAFF.